This T cell receptor (beta chain) was recovered during a study of OX40 agonist ivuxolimab in advanced cancers. On the study more broadly: Three individuals attained partial responses, comprising one hepatocellular carcinoma case and two cutaneous melanoma cases. Notes on the study in general: Compared with others, partial responders at 0.1-3.0 mg/kg displayed clonal expansion among the lowest.

A remark on this clone: No antigen is known for it.

With 1 base removed from V and 1 base from J, the gap between germline ends came to 16 bases. CDR1 is SGHAT and CDR2 is FQNNGV in the germline V gene. The CDR3 runs 17 residues. Repertoires were generated with immunoSEQ multiplex PCR, while TCRdb's copy carries only in-frame clones and drops some. The table includes some 70,000 clones, 70% to 90% detected once. Individuals having autoimmune disease history or systemic immunosuppression were not enrolled. The chain combines TRBV11-2 with TRBJ2-5; tentatively, D is TRBD1 (6 bases). This receptor was identified in an adult with an advanced solid tumor such as melanoma, head and neck, liver or kidney cancer. Sequencing was performed on CD4+ or CD8+ T cells sorted from blood, taken in a trial of the OX40 agonist ivuxolimab. CDR3 residues: CASSLGARWDIQETQYF. The CDR3 bases are TGTGCCAGCAGCTTAGGTGCCAGGTGGGACATCCAAGAGACCCAGTACTTC.